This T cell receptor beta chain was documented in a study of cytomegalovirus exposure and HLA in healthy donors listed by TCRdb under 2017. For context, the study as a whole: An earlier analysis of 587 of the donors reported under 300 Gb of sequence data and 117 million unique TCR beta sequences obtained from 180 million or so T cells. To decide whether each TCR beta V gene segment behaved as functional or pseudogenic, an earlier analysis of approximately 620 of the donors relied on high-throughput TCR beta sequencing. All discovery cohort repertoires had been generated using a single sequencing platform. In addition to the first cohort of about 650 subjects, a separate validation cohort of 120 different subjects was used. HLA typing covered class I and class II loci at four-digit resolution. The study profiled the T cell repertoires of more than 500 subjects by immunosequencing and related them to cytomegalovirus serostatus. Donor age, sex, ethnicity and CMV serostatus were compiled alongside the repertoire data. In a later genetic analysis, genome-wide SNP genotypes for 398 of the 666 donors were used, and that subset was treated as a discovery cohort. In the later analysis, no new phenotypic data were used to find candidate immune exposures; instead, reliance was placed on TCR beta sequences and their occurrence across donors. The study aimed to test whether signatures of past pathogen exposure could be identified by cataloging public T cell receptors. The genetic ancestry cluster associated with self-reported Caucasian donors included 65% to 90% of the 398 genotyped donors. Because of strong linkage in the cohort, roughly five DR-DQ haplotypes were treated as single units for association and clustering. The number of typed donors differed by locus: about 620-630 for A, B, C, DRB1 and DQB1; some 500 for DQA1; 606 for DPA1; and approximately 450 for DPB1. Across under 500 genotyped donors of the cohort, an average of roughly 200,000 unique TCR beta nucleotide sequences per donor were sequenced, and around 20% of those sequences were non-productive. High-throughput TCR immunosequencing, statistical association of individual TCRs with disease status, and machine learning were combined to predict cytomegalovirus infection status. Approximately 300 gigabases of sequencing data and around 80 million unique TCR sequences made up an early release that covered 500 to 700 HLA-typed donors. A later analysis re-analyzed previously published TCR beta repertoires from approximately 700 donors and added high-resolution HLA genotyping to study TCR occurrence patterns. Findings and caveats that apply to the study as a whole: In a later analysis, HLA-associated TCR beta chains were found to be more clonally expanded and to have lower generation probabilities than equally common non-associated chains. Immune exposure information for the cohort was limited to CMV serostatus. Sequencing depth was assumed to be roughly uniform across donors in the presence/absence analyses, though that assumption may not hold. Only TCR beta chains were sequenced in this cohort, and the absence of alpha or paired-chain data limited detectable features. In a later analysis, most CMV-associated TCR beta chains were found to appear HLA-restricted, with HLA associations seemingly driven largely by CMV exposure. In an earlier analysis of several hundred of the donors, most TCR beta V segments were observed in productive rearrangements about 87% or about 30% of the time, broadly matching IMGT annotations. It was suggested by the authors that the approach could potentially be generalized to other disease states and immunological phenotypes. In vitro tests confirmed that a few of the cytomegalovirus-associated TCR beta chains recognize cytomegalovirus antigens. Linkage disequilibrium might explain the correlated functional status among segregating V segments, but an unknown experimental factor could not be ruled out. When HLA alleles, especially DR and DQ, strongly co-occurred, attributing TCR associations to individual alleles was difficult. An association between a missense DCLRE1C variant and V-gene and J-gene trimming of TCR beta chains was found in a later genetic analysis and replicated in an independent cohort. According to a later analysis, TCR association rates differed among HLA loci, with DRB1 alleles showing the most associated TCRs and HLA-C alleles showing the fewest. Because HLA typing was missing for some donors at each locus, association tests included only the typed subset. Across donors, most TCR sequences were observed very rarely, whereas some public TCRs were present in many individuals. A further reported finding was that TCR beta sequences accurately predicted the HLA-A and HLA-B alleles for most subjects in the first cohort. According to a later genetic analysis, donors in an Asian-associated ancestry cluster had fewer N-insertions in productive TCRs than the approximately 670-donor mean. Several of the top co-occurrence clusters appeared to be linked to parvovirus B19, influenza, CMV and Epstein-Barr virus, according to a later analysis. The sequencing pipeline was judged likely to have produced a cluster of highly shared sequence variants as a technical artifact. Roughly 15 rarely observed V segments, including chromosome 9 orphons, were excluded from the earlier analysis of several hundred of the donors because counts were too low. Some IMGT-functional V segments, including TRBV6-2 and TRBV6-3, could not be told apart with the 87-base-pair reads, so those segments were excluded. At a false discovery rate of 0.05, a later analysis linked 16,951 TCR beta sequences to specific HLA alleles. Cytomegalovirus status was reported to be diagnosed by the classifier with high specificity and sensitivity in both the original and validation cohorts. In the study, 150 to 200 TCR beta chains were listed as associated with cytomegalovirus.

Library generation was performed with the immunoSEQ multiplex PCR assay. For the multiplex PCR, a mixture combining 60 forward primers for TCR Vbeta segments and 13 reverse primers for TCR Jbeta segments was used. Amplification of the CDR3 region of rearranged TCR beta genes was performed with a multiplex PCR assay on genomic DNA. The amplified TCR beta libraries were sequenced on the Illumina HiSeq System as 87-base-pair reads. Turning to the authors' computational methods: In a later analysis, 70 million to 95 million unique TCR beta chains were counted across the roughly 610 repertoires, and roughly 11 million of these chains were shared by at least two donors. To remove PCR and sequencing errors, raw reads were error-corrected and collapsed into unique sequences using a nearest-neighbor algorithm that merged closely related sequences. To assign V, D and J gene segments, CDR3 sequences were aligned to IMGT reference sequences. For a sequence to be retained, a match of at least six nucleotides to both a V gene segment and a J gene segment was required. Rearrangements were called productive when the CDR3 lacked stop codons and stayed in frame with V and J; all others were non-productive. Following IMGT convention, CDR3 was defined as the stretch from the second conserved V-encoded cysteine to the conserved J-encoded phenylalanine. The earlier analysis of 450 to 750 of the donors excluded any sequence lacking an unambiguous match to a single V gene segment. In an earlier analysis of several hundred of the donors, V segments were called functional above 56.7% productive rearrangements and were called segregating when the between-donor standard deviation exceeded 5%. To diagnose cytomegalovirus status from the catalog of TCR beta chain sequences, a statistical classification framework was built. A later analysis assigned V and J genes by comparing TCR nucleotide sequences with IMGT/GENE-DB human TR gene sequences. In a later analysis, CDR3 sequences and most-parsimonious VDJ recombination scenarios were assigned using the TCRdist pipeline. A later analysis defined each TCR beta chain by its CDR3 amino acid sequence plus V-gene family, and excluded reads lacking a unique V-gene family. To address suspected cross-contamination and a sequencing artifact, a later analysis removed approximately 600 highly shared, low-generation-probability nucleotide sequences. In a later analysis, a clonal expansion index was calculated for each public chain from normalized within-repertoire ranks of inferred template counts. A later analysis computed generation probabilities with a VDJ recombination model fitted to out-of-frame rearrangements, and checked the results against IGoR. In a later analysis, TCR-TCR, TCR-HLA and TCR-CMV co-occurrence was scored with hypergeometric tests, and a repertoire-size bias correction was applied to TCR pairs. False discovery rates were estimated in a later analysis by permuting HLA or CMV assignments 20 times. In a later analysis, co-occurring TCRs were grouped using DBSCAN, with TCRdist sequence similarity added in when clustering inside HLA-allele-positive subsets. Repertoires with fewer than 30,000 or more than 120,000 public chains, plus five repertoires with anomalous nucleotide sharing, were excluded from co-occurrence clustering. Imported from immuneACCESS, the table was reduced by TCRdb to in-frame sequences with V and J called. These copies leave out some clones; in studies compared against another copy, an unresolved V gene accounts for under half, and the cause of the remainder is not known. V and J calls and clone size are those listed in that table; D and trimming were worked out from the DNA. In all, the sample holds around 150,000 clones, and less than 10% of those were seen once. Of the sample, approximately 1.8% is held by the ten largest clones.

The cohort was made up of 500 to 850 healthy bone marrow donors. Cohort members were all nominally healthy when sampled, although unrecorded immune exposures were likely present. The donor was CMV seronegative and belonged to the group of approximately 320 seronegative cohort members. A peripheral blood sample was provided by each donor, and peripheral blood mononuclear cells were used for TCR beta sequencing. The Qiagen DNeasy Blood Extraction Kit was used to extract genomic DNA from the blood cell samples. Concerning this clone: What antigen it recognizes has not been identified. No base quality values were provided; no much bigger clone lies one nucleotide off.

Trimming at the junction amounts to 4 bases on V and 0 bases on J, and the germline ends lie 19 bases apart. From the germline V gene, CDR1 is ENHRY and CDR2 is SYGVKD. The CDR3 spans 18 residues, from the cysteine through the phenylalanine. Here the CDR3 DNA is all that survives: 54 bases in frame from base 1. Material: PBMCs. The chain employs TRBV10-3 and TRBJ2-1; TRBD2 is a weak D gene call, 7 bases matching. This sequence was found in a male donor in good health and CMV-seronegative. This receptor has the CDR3 CAISVGGAASSSYNEQFF. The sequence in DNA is TGTGCCATCAGTGTGGGGGGGGCAGCCTCATCCTCCTACAATGAGCAGTTCTTC.